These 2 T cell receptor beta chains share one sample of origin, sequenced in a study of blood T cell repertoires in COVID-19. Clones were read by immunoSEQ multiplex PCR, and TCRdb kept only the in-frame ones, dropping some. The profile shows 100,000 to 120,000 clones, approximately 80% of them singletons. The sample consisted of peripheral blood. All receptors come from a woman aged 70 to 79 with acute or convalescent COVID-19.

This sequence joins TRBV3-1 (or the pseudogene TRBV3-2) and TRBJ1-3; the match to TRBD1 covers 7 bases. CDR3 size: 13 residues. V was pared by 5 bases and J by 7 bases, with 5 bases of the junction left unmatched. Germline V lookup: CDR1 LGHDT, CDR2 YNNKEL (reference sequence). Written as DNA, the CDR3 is TGTGCCAGCAGCTATAACAGGGGTAACACCATATATTTT. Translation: CASSYNRGNTIYF.

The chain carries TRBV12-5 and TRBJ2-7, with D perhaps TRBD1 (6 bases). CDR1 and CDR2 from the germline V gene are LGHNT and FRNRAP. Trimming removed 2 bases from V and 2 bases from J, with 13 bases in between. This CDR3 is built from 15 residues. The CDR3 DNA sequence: TGTGCTAGTGGTTTGTCCCAGGGGTGGACCTACGAGCAGTACTTC. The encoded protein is CASGLSQGWTYEQYF.